The text below deals with one TCR beta chain. The V segment lost 4 bases and the J segment 4 bases; nucleotides outside the gene matches: 20. CDR1 GTSNPN and CDR2 SVGIG come from the germline V gene (reference sequence). The CDR3 sequence is 18 residues long. The repertoire was sequenced with immunoSEQ multiplex PCR; TCRdb's copy has only in-frame clones and lacks some. The sample has about 610,000 clones, around nine tenths seen once. This sample is drawn from a study of shared T cell receptors in the human thymus. This same sample was also taken into another study, of human thymus T cells. In that study: Resections obtained during corrective heart surgery supplied the thymus tissue. Related research has reported that thymic repertoires overlap highly among unrelated individuals.

This TCR was sampled from a boy in the first two years of life with a congenital heart defect. The V call is TRBV30, the J call TRBJ1-1; 8 bases map to TRBD1. Material: thymocytes. CDR3 sequence reads: CAWIPGGPRQGFTTEAFF. CDR3 coding DNA: TGTGCCTGGATTCCTGGGGGGCCTAGACAGGGGTTCACCACTGAAGCTTTCTTT.